A single sample is the source of the 4 T cell receptor beta chains below, sequenced in a study of CD8 T cells in ankylosing spondylitis. TCRdb fed the 5' RACE reads into MiXCR, producing one record per CDR3 protein. The repertoire consists of a few hundred thousand distinct CDR3 sequences, with roughly 18% occurring once and the leading ten covering more than 25%. Specimen: blood, either unsorted or a sorted T cell fraction (not recorded which). The receptor source for this set is a male donor with ankylosing spondylitis or in good health (not recorded which).

Only a few counts were recorded for this clonotype. J is TRBJ2-2 and V is TRBV10-3; D unresolved. The germline V and J ends were trimmed by 2 bases and 6 bases, with 16 bases remaining between them. CDR1 ENHRY and CDR2 SYGVKD come from the germline V gene. The CDR3 has 16 amino acids. The CDR3 DNA follows: TGTGCCATCAGTGAGGAGCTAGTACGTCTAGCCGGGGAGCTGTTTTTT. This encodes CAISEELVRLAGELFF.

This clonotype has just a few counts. The chain uses TRBV7-8 and TRBJ1-5; D gene uncertain. V gave up 2 bases and J gave up 5 bases, with 19 bases separating them. Germline CDR1 SGHVS, CDR2 FQNEAQ. The CDR3 length is 17 residues. CDR3 residues: CASSLLVERGMDQPQHF. The CDR3 bases are TGTGCCAGCAGCTTATTGGTGGAGCGCGGGATGGATCAGCCCCAGCATTTT. The full variable domain, in which reference TRBV7-8 and TRBJ1-5 provide the parts outside the CDR3, is GAGVSQSPRYKVAKRGQDVALRCDPISGHVSLFWYQQALGQGPEFLTYFQNEAQLDKSGLPSDRFFAERPEGSVSTLKIQRTQQEDSAVYLCASSLLVERGMDQPQHFGDGTRLSIL.

The rearrangement links TRBV6-5 to TRBJ1-2; 7 bases map to TRBD1. This CDR3 is 14 amino acids long. Per the germline V gene, CDR1 is MNHEY and CDR2 is SVGAGI. V shed 2 bases, J shed 6 bases, and the junction held 6 bases outside the gene matches. CDR3 region: CASSYGRTGHGYTF. The CDR3 DNA reads as TGTGCCAGCAGTTACGGCAGGACAGGACATGGCTACACCTTC.

The genes are TRBV12-3 or TRBV12-4 and TRBJ2-7; 8 nucleotides align to TRBD1. The CDR3 is 15 residues long. V lost 4 bases, J lost 2 bases, and 7 bases stayed unmatched. Here the CDR3 reads CASSSYIRGPYEQYF. The CDR3 nucleotides read TGTGCCAGCAGTTCATACATCAGGGGGCCCTACGAGCAGTACTTC.